A selection of T cell receptor beta chains follows, all from one sample in a study of Ad26.COV2.S vaccination and SARS-CoV-2 variants. Sequenced by immunoSEQ multiplex PCR; TCRdb stores in-frame clones only, minus some. The table has around 300,000 clones, 75% to 90% seen once; the top ten hold around 5.5%. Sequences were derived from peripheral blood, sampled in a trial of Ad26.COV2.S vaccine versus placebo. These receptors all stem from a person aged 18-65 years who received the Ad26.COV2.S COVID-19 vaccine or a placebo. The CDR3 runs from the conserved cysteine through the conserved F or W. The D gene is left open where the match is weak. Not all rows give a size; the values are once, few, many and, for expanded clones, a class.

v_call,clone_size,j_call,d_call,cdr3_nt,cdr3_aa
TRBV24-1,-,TRBJ2-5,TRBD2,TGTGCCACCAGTGATTTGCCCTGGACTAGCGGGACCCCAAGGAGGGTGTACTTC,CATSDLPWTSGTPRRVYF
TRBV6-6,-,TRBJ2-2,-,TGTGCCAGCATCTACAGGGCGACAGGGAACACCGGGGAGCTGTTTTTT,CASIYRATGNTGELFF
TRBV10-3,-,TRBJ2-7,-,TGTGCCATCAGTGAGAACGCAGGGGGAGGCGAGCAGTACTTC,CAISENAGGGEQYF
TRBV7-2,-,TRBJ2-3,TRBD1,TGTGCCAGCAGCTTGGGACAGGGGGCTGTCGTAGATACGCAGTATTTT,CASSLGQGAVVDTQYF
TRBV5-1,once,TRBJ2-5,-,TGCGCCAGCAGCTTGCGACGGGAGACCCAGTACTTC,CASSLRRETQYF
TRBV4-1,-,TRBJ1-1,-,TGCGCCAGCAGCCTAGATTCATATGGGGGAGGGAACACTGAAGCTTTCTTT,CASSLDSYGGGNTEAFF
TRBV6-1,-,TRBJ2-5,-,TGTGCCAGCAGTGGCCGCCCCCGTGCCAACCAAGAGACCCAGTACTTC,CASSGRPRANQETQYF
TRBV6-2/TRBV6-3,-,TRBJ2-5,-,TGTGCCAGCAGCTCGGGACGTCTCGGGACCCAGTACTTC,CASSSGRLGTQYF
TRBV7-3,-,TRBJ2-1,TRBD2,TGTGCCAGCAGCCCCCGCGGGAGTAGATACAATGAGCAGTTCTTC,CASSPRGSRYNEQFF
TRBV6-2/TRBV6-3,-,TRBJ2-5,-,TGTGCCAGCAGTTACCCCCTTGGGGGTGGCGGGAAGGGTGAGACCCAGTACTTC,CASSYPLGGGGKGETQYF
TRBV2,-,TRBJ1-1,TRBD1,TGTGCCAGCAGTGTACTTGGCAGGGGGCTTCTCTCCACTGAAGCTTTCTTT,CASSVLGRGLLSTEAFF
TRBV19,-,TRBJ2-1,TRBD2,TGTGCCAGTAGTATTATAGGACTAGGCCCCAATGAGCAGTTCTTC,CASSIIGLGPNEQFF
TRBV7-2,-,TRBJ1-2,-,TGTGCCAGCAGCTTAGTGATTACCGGGTCCCCCAACTATGGCTACACCTTC,CASSLVITGSPNYGYTF
TRBV27,-,TRBJ1-5,-,TGTGCCAGCAGTTTTGAGCGCAATCAGCCCCAGCATTTT,CASSFERNQPQHF
TRBV11-2,-,TRBJ1-1,-,TGTGCCAGCAGCTTAGATTTCTCCCCGAACACTGAAGCTTTCTTT,CASSLDFSPNTEAFF
TRBV5-1,-,TRBJ1-1,-,TGCGCCAGCTGTCCGAACGTCAGGGTTATGAACACTGAAGCTTTCTTT,CASCPNVRVMNTEAFF
TRBV4-1,-,TRBJ2-3,TRBD2,TGCGCCAGCAGCCAGGGGTTAGCGGGAGGGGGAGATACGCAGTATTTT,CASSQGLAGGGDTQYF
TRBV18,once,TRBJ2-7,TRBD2,TGTGCCAGCTCACCAGGGACTAGCAAGCCCTCCGAGCAGTACTTC,CASSPGTSKPSEQYF
TRBV9,-,TRBJ1-3,-,TGTGCCAGCAGCTCACCAGGGGCCGTTCGAGGAAACACCATATATTTT,CASSSPGAVRGNTIYF
TRBV12-5,-,TRBJ2-2,TRBD2,TGTGCTAGTGGTTCCACGAGAGCGGGATTCAACACCGGGGAGCTGTTTTTT,CASGSTRAGFNTGELFF
TRBV6-2/TRBV6-3,-,TRBJ1-2,-,TGTGCCAGCAGTTACCTTGGACCGGAGTATGGCTACACCTTC,CASSYLGPEYGYTF
TRBV27,-,TRBJ1-2,-,TGTGCCTGCCGGGGGACAATCAACGGAGGCTACACCTTC,CACRGTINGGYTF
TRBV6-5,-,TRBJ1-1,-,TGTGCCAGCAGATATCAGGGGTTAACTGAAGCTTTCTTT,CASRYQGLTEAFF
TRBV7-8,-,TRBJ1-3,-,TGTGCCAGCAGCTTAAGACACGGGGACACCATATATTTT,CASSLRHGDTIYF
TRBV6-5,few,TRBJ1-1,TRBD1,TGTGCCAGCAGTTCCGCCGGACAGGGGATTTTCGCAGCTTTCTTT,CASSSAGQGIFAAFF
TRBV29-1,few,TRBJ1-5,-,TGCAGCGTCACCAGGGACGGGAATCAGCCCCAGCATTTT,CSVTRDGNQPQHF
TRBV7-2,-,TRBJ2-3,TRBD2,TGTGCCAGCAGCCTCAGGGGACTAGTCGGAGATACGCAGTATTTT,CASSLRGLVGDTQYF
TRBV5-1,-,TRBJ1-1,-,TGCGCCAGCAGCTTGGCTGTTGGGGGGCTGGGGACTGAAGCTTTCTTT,CASSLAVGGLGTEAFF
TRBV18,-,TRBJ2-3,-,TGTGCCAGCTCACCACAGGGGCCTGGGGCCAGCACAGATACGCAGTATTTT,CASSPQGPGASTDTQYF
TRBV9,-,TRBJ2-3,TRBD2,TGTGCCAGCAGCGTACCAGCGGGAGGGGCAGATACGCAGTATTTT,CASSVPAGGADTQYF
TRBV11-3,-,TRBJ2-1,-,TGTGCCAGCAGCCCGTTTGGGGGGCCGAACAATGAGCAGTTCTTC,CASSPFGGPNNEQFF
TRBV19,-,TRBJ2-1,TRBD1,TGTGCCAGTAGAGTTGCACAGGGGGTATGGGAGCAGTTCTTC,CASRVAQGVWEQFF
TRBV7-2,-,TRBJ1-2,-,TGTGCCAGCAGCTTAGCGCCGGGTGGCTATGGCTACACCTTC,CASSLAPGGYGYTF